Listed below are T cell receptor beta chains from one sample, sequenced in a study of identical twins. One entry per CDR3 protein results from TCRdb running MiXCR on the 5' RACE reads. The sample has 300,000 to 350,000 distinct CDR3 sequences, about 12% seen once. These sequences were also reported in another study, on yellow fever vaccine responses in identical twins.

The sequencing sample was made of CD8+ T cells sorted from blood. All receptors come from a woman in her late teens or twenties in good health. Each CDR3 is given with its conserved first and last residue. A D gene is named only where the DNA matches it firmly. Clone size, where shown, is once, few, many, or a class for clones that have expanded.

CAIRGTSGPTYNEQFF TGTGCCATCAGAGGGACTAGCGGACCAACCTACAATGAGCAGTTCTTC TRBV10-3 TRBD2 16 NA TRBJ2-1
CASSLDAGPYYEQFF TGTGCCAGCAGCTTGGACGCGGGGCCCTACTACGAGCAGTTCTTC TRBV7-9 NA 15 few TRBJ2-1
CSARPRGLAGPTDTQYF TGCAGTGCTAGACCCCGGGGGCTAGCGGGACCCACAGATACGCAGTATTTT TRBV20-1 TRBD2 17 NA TRBJ2-3
CASTRDRVNTGELFF TGTGCCAGCACCCGGGACAGGGTAAACACCGGGGAGCTGTTTTTT TRBV27 TRBD1 15 NA TRBJ2-2
CASSETGSYNEQFF TGTGCCAGCAGCGAGACAGGGTCCTACAATGAGCAGTTCTTC TRBV7-6 TRBD1 14 NA TRBJ2-1
CATSDSGSSYNEQFF TGTGCCACCAGTGACAGCGGCAGCTCCTACAATGAGCAGTTCTTC TRBV24-1 NA 15 many TRBJ2-1
CSAGGGYTF TGCAGTGCTGGCGGGGGCTACACCTTC TRBV20-1 NA 9 few TRBJ1-2
CSASSGLAGYNEQFF TGCAGTGCTTCATCGGGACTAGCGGGTTACAATGAGCAGTTCTTC TRBV20-1 TRBD2 15 NA TRBJ2-1
CASSEEGYEQYF TGTGCCAGCAGCGAGGAGGGCTACGAGCAGTACTTC TRBV6-1 NA 12 NA TRBJ2-7
CASSLGPSQGNTEAFF TGTGCCAGCAGTTTGGGCCCCTCCCAGGGGAACACTGAAGCTTTCTTT TRBV28 NA 16 NA TRBJ1-1
CASSLGHNYGYTF TGTGCCAGCAGTTTAGGACATAACTATGGCTACACCTTC TRBV12-3/TRBV12-4 NA 13 few TRBJ1-2
CASSRSSRAGELFF TGTGCCAGCAGCCGAAGTTCTAGGGCCGGGGAGCTGTTTTTT TRBV7-8 NA 14 few TRBJ2-2
CASSVGAVSYNEQFF TGTGCCAGCAGCGTAGGAGCAGTCTCCTACAATGAGCAGTTCTTC TRBV9 NA 15 many TRBJ2-1
CATSDLSVGGQETQYF TGTGCCACCAGTGACCTAAGTGTGGGGGGGCAAGAGACCCAGTACTTC TRBV24-1 TRBD2 16 few TRBJ2-5